This is a list of T cell receptor beta chains from one sample in a study of metastatic and nonmetastatic thyroid tumors. TCRdb reassembled clones from the PCR reads with MiXCR. The sample has about 25,000 clones; around a fifth are singletons. The sample comprised blood. The origin of the receptors is a male donor with papillary thyroid cancer or a benign thyroid nodule (not recorded which). Some clones in this sample may be carry-over from other donors' samples. Both conserved end residues are part of each CDR3. The D gene is left open where the match is weak. Clone size is given for some rows only: seen once, a few or many times, or a class if the clone is expanded.

D gene,CDR3 length,J gene,clone size,V gene,CDR3 protein,CDR3 DNA
NA,16,TRBJ1-5,few,TRBV12-3/TRBV12-4,CASSLGVSGGNQPQHF,TGTGCCAGCAGTTTAGGAGTGTCGGGGGGCAATCAGCCCCAGCATTTT
NA,15,TRBJ2-7,medium-sized,TRBV6-5,CASSYRGGGSYEQYF,TGTGCCAGCAGTTACCGGGGAGGGGGGTCCTACGAGCAGTACTTC
TRBD1,13,TRBJ1-1,many,TRBV28,CASLGQAGTEAFF,TGTGCCAGCCTAGGACAGGCAGGCACTGAAGCTTTCTTT
TRBD1,16,TRBJ2-7,NA,TRBV6-5,CASSYSSGRGPFEQYF,TGTGCCAGCAGTTACTCGAGTGGCAGGGGGCCATTCGAGCAGTACTTC
NA,17,TRBJ2-2,NA,TRBV19,CASSRQCASWSSGELFF,TGTGCCAGTAGTAGGCAGTGCGCTAGCTGGAGCTCCGGGGAGCTGTTTTTT
TRBD1,12,TRBJ2-7,medium-sized,TRBV27,CASRDRQYEQYF,TGTGCCAGCAGGGACAGGCAATACGAGCAGTACTTC
NA,14,TRBJ1-5,many,TRBV30,CAWSTGSSNQPQHF,TGTGCCTGGAGTACAGGGAGTAGCAATCAGCCCCAGCATTTT
TRBD1,13,TRBJ2-7,many,TRBV5-1,CASSTGQGFEQYF,TGCGCCAGCAGCACGGGACAGGGGTTCGAGCAGTACTTC
NA,16,TRBJ2-7,NA,TRBV5-1,CASSLLTPPEDYEQYF,TGCGCCAGCAGCTTGTTGACGCCACCAGAGGACTACGAGCAGTACTTC
NA,16,TRBJ2-6,many,TRBV5-1,CASSPGRTSGANVLTF,TGCGCCAGCAGCCCGGGACGGACCTCTGGGGCCAACGTCCTGACTTTC
NA,13,TRBJ2-2,NA,TRBV6-6,CASSYGSTGELFF,TGTGCCAGCAGTTATGGCAGCACCGGGGAGCTGTTTTTT
NA,12,TRBJ1-2,many,TRBV29-1,CSVDRDPYGYTF,TGCAGCGTTGATCGGGACCCCTATGGCTACACCTTC
NA,13,TRBJ2-7,medium-sized,TRBV12-3/TRBV12-4,CASSLKRGYEQYF,TGTGCCAGCAGTTTAAAGAGGGGTTACGAGCAGTACTTC
NA,13,TRBJ1-6,NA,TRBV9,CASSVGYYSRLHF,TGTGCCAGCAGCGTAGGGTATTATTCACGCCTCCACTTT
TRBD1,16,TRBJ2-7,medium-sized,TRBV15,CATSRVGTGERYEQYF,TGTGCCACCAGCAGAGTTGGGACAGGGGAAAGGTACGAGCAGTACTTC
NA,13,TRBJ1-1,many,TRBV2,CASSPQVNTEAFF,TGTGCCAGCAGCCCCCAGGTGAACACTGAAGCTTTCTTT
NA,14,TRBJ2-2,few,TRBV28,CASSREMNTGELFF,TGTGCCAGCAGCCGTGAGATGAACACCGGGGAGCTGTTTTTT
NA,12,TRBJ2-7,medium-sized,TRBV28,CASSPSYYEQYF,TGTGCCAGCAGTCCCAGCTATTACGAGCAGTACTTC
TRBD2,14,TRBJ2-7,NA,TRBV20-1,CSAQTVAGAYEQYF,TGCAGTGCTCAGACGGTAGCGGGTGCCTACGAGCAGTACTTC
NA,14,TRBJ2-2,NA,TRBV19,CASTGDLFTGELFF,TGTGCCAGTACAGGGGATTTATTCACCGGGGAGCTGTTTTTT
TRBD1,14,TRBJ2-5,many,TRBV12-3/TRBV12-4,CASSFTGVMETQYF,TGTGCCAGCAGTTTTACAGGGGTTATGGAGACCCAGTACTTC
NA,15,TRBJ1-2,many,TRBV18,CASSPEGRLRYGYTF,TGTGCCAGCTCACCGGAAGGCAGGCTACGCTATGGCTACACCTTC
NA,13,TRBJ1-5,NA,TRBV19,CASSIWEGQPQHF,TGCGCCAGTAGTATCTGGGAGGGGCAGCCCCAGCATTTT
TRBD1,15,TRBJ2-7,NA,TRBV7-3,CASSLTRTGIHEQYF,TGTGCCAGCAGCTTAACCCGGACAGGTATCCACGAGCAGTACTTC
NA,14,TRBJ2-1,NA,TRBV9,CASSVGQGGPGQFF,TGTGCCAGCAGCGTAGGCCAAGGGGGACCTGGGCAGTTCTTC
TRBD1,12,TRBJ2-6,NA,TRBV7-6,CAIIFLQGVLTF,TGTGCCATCATCTTTTTACAGGGGGTCCTGACTTTC
NA,13,TRBJ2-5,many,TRBV12-3/TRBV12-4,CASTKDSQETQYF,TGTGCCAGCACCAAGGACAGCCAAGAGACCCAGTACTTC
NA,16,TRBJ1-3,NA,TRBV4-1,CASSQDSLNSGNTIYF,TGCGCCAGCAGCCAAGACTCGTTAAACTCTGGAAACACCATATATTTT
NA,12,TRBJ2-7,NA,TRBV27,CASRSGNYEQYF,TGTGCCAGCCGTAGCGGAAACTACGAGCAGTACTTC
NA,14,TRBJ1-6,medium-sized,TRBV12-3/TRBV12-4,CASSQGRGNSPLHF,TGTGCCAGCAGTCAAGGGCGTGGGAATTCACCCCTCCACTTT